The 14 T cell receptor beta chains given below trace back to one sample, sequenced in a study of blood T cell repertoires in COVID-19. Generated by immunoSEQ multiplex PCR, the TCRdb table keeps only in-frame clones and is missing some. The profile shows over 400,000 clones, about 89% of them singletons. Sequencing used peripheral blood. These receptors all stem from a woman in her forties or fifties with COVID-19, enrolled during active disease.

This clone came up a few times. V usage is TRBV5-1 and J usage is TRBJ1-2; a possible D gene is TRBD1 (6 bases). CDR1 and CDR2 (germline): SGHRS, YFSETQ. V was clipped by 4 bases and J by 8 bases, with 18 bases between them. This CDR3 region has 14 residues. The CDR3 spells CASSLETGLTGYTF. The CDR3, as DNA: TGCGCCAGCAGCCTAGAAACAGGGCTAACCGGCTACACCTTC.

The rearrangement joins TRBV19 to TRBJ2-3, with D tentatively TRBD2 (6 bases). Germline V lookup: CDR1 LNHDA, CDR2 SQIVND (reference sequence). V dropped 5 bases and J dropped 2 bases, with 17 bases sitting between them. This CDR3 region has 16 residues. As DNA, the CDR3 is TGTGCCAGTAGTCCCCCGGGGCGGGGACCCACAGATACGCAGTATTTT. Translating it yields CASSPPGRGPTDTQYF.

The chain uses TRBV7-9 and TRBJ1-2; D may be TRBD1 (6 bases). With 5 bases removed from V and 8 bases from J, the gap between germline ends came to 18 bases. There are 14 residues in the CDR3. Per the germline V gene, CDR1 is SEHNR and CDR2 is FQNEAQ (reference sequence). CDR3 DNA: TGTGCCAGCAGCCCGACGCGTCTCAGGGGCGGCTACACCTTC. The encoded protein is CASSPTRLRGGYTF. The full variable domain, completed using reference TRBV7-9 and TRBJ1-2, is DTGVSQNPRHKITKRGQNVTFRCDPISEHNRLYWYRQTLGQGPEFLTYFQNEAQLEKSRLLSDRFSAERPKGSFSTLEIQRTEQGDSAMYLCASSPTRLRGGYTFGSGTRLTVV.

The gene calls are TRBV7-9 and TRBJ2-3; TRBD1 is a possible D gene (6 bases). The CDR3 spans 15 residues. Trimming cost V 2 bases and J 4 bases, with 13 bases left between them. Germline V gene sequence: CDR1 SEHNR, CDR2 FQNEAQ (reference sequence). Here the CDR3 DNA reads TGTGCCAGCAGCTTACCGGCCAGGGGAGCAGATACGCAGTATTTT. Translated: CASSLPARGADTQYF.

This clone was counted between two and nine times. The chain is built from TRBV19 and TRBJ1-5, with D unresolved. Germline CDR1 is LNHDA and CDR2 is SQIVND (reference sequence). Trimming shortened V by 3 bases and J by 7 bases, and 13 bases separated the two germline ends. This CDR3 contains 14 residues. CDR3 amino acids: CASSIWEGTQPQHF. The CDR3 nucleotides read TGTGCCAGTAGTATTTGGGAGGGTACACAGCCCCAGCATTTT.

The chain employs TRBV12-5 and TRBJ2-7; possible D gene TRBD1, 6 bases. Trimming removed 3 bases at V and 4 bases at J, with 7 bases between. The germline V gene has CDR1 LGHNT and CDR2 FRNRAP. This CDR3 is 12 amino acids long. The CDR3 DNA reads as TGTGCTAGTGGTTTCACAGGGTACGAGCAGTACTTC. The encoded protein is CASGFTGYEQYF.

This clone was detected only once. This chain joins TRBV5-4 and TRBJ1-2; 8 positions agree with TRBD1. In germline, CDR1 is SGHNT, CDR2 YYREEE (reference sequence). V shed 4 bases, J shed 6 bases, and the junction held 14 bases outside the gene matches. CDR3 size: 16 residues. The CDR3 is CASSLPKGQGAHGYTF. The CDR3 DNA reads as TGTGCCAGCAGCCTCCCCAAAGGGCAGGGGGCGCATGGCTACACCTTC.

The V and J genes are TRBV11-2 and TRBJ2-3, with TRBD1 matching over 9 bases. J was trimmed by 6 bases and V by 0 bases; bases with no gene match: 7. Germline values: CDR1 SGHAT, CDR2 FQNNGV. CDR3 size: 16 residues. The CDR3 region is CASSLDPGTGRDTQYF. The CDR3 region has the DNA TGTGCCAGCAGCTTAGATCCCGGGACAGGGAGGGATACGCAGTATTTT.

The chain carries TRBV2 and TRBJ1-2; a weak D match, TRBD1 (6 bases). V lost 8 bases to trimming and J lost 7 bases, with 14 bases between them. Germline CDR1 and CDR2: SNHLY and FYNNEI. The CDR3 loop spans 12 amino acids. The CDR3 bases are TGTGCCAGCCGCTTGACAGGCCCTGGCTACACCTTC. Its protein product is CASRLTGPGYTF.

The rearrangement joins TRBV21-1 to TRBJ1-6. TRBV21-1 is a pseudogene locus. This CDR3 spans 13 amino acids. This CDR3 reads CASRRTYNSPLHF. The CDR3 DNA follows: TGTGCCAGCCGGCGGACCTATAATTCACCCCTCCACTTT.

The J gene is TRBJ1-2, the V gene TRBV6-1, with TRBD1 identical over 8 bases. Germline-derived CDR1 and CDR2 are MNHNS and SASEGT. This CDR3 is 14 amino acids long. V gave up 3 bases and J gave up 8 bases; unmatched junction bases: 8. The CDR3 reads CASSDPTGASGYTF. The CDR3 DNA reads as TGTGCCAGCAGTGACCCGACAGGGGCATCGGGCTACACCTTC.

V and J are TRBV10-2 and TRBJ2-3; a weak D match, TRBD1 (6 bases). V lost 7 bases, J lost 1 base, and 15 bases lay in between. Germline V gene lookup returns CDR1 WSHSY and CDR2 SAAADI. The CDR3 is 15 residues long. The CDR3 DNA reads TGCGCCAGCACCCCACAGGGTGAAGGCACAGATACGCAGTATTTT. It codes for CASTPQGEGTDTQYF.

The CDR3 region has the DNA TGTGCCAGCAGCTTATTTATTGGCGCAGGCAACTATGGCTACACCTTC. It specifies CASSLFIGAGNYGYTF. V and J are TRBV13 and TRBJ1-2; no clear D gene. Germline loops: CDR1 PRHDT, CDR2 FYEKMQ (reference sequence). The germline V and J ends were trimmed by 2 bases and 2 bases, with 15 bases remaining between them. This CDR3 region has 16 residues.

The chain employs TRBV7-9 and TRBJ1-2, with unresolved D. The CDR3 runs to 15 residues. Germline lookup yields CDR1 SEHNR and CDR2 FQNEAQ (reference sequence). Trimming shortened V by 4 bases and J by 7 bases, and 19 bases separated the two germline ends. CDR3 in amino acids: CASSSPQSPRVGYTF. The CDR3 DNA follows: TGTGCCAGCAGCTCCCCCCAGTCTCCGCGGGTTGGCTACACCTTC. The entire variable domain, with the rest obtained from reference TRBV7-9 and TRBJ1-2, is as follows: DTGVSQNPRHKITKRGQNVTFRCDPISEHNRLYWYRQTLGQGPEFLTYFQNEAQLEKSRLLSDRFSAERPKGSFSTLEIQRTEQGDSAMYLCASSSPQSPRVGYTFGSGTRLTVV.